These 30 T cell receptor beta chains originate from one sample sequenced in a study of CD4+ T cells in melanoma. Produced via immunoSEQ multiplex PCR; TCRdb's table is partial and in-frame only. Of over 5,500 clones detected, around half appear once; the ten largest clones hold less than 20%. The sequenced sample was cells from a culture (not recorded whether cultured in vitro). Receptors were obtained from a human donor with melanoma.

The chain employs TRBV4-1 and TRBJ1-2; TRBD1 aligns across 10 bases. V shed 3 bases, J shed 7 bases, and the junction held 5 bases outside the gene matches. The germline CDR1 and CDR2 sequences are MGHRA and YSYEKL. The CDR3 runs to 14 residues. CDR3 nucleotides: TGCGCCAGCAGCCATGACGGACAGGGGGTTGGCTACACCTTC. Translating it yields CASSHDGQGVGYTF.

This clone has just a few counts. The rearrangement uses TRBV30 and TRBJ2-7; 8 bases are shared with TRBD2. This CDR3 spans 15 amino acids. V gave up 0 bases and J gave up 6 bases; unmatched junction bases: 10. CDR1 is GTSNPN and CDR2 is SVGIG in the germline V gene (reference sequence). CDR3 loop: CAWSVQGSGGREQYF. The CDR3 DNA follows: TGTGCCTGGAGTGTACAAGGGTCGGGAGGGCGCGAGCAGTACTTC. The variable domain in full, with the rest retrieved from reference TRBV30 and TRBJ2-7, is SQTIHQWPATLVQPVGSPLSLECTVEGTSNPNLYWYRQAAGRGLQLLFYSVGIGQISSEVPQNLSASRPQDRQFILSSKKLLLSDSGFYLCAWSVQGSGGREQYFGPGTRLTVT.

This clone occurred a few times. The chain is built from TRBV7-3 and TRBJ2-3; TRBD2 aligns across 12 bases. V was clipped by 2 bases and J by 4 bases; unmatched bases: 1. CDR3 length equals 15 residues. Per germline, CDR1 SGHTA and CDR2 FQGTGA. In nucleotides, the CDR3 is TGTGCCAGCAGCTTACTAGCGGGGGGGCCAGATACGCAGTATTTT. This translates into CASSLLAGGPDTQYF.

The CDR3 nucleotides read TGTGCCAGCAGCCGTGGGGGCAGGGAAATCTCCTACGAGCAGTACTTC. It is translated as CASSRGGREISYEQYF. This chain connects TRBV6-6 to TRBJ2-7; tentative D call: TRBD1 (6 bases). Germline V gene sequence: CDR1 MNHNY, CDR2 SVGAGI (reference sequence). CDR3 length: 16 amino acids. V was trimmed by 6 bases and J by 0 bases, leaving 18 bases between them.

This clone is a singleton in its sample. The genes are TRBV28 and TRBJ2-7; 10 bases match TRBD2. CDR3 length: 16 amino acids. CDR1 and CDR2 from the germline V gene are MDHEN and SYDVKM. V gave up 3 bases and J gave up 4 bases; unmatched junction bases: 9. CDR3 residues: CASSFGSAGGLYEQYF. The CDR3 nucleotides are TGTGCCAGCAGTTTTGGTTCAGCGGGGGGGCTTTACGAGCAGTACTTC.

This chain uses TRBV5-6 with TRBJ1-3; 8 bases agree with TRBD1. From germline, CDR1 is SGHDT and CDR2 YYEEEE. The V segment lost 2 bases and the J segment 3 bases; nucleotides outside the gene matches: 7. The CDR3 is 16 amino acids. CDR3 bases: TGTGCCAGCAGCTTACAACAGGGGGAAGGTGGAAACACCATATATTTT. Protein: CASSLQQGEGGNTIYF.

The chain uses TRBV30 and TRBJ1-2; D is undetermined. With 4 bases removed from V and 13 bases from J, the gap between germline ends came to 19 bases. The germline V gene has CDR1 GTSNPN and CDR2 SVGIG (reference sequence). This CDR3 is built from 12 residues. The CDR3 is CAWTGFLDRATF. In nucleotides, the CDR3 is TGTGCCTGGACGGGCTTCCTGGACCGTGCCACCTTC.

This clone was recorded a few times. This sequence joins TRBV5-1 and TRBJ2-7; a weak D match, TRBD2 (6 bases). CDR1 is SGHRS and CDR2 is YFSETQ in the germline V gene. Trimming removed 4 bases from V and 3 bases from J, with 14 bases in between. This CDR3 has 14 residues. This CDR3 is CASSLGGELYEQYF. The CDR3 nucleotides read TGCGCCAGCAGCCTGGGGGGAGAACTCTACGAGCAGTACTTC.

The V gene is TRBV30, the J gene TRBJ2-6; 10 bases are a match to TRBD1. Germline V gene data show CDR1 as GTSNPN and CDR2 as SVGIG (reference sequence). The CDR3 runs to 16 residues. Trimming at V came to 6 bases and at J to 0 bases, leaving 5 bases not matched to a gene. DNA for the CDR3: TGTGCCTGTGGGGACAGGGGACACTCTGGGGCCAACGTCCTGACTTTC. Its protein product is CACGDRGHSGANVLTF.

This clone occurred a few times. This chain links TRBV7-8 with TRBJ1-2, with D tentatively TRBD1 (6 bases). CDR1 and CDR2 (germline): SGHVS, FQNEAQ. V dropped 5 bases and J dropped 0 bases, with 7 bases sitting between them. This CDR3 spans 13 amino acids. The CDR3 DNA reads as TGTGCCAGCAGCCGGACAGCTAACTATGGCTACACCTTC. It specifies CASSRTANYGYTF.

The rearrangement joins TRBV7-6 to TRBJ1-2, with unresolved D. The length of the CDR3 is 13 residues. Trimming pared 3 bases from V and 0 bases from J, leaving 5 bases between. Germline-derived CDR1 and CDR2 are SGHVS and FNYEAQ. The DNA of the CDR3 is TGTGCCAGCAGCTTTTTGGCTAACTATGGCTACACCTTC. It translates to CASSFLANYGYTF.

The V gene is TRBV2, the J gene TRBJ2-1, with TRBD2 matching over 15 bases. After removal of 6 bases from V and 0 bases from J, the junction contained 6 bases not matched to a gene. The germline CDR1 and CDR2 sequences are SNHLY and FYNNEI. There are 18 residues in the CDR3. CDR3 in amino acids: CASRGTSGGSSSYNEQFF. CDR3 bases: TGTGCCAGCAGAGGGACTAGCGGGGGGTCCTCCTCCTACAATGAGCAGTTCTTC. Using reference TRBV2 and TRBJ2-1 for the parts outside the CDR3, the full variable domain is EPEVTQTPSHQVTQMGQEVILRCVPISNHLYFYWYRQILGQKVEFLVSFYNNEISEKSEIFDDQFSVERPDGSNFTLKIRSTKLEDSAMYFCASRGTSGGSSSYNEQFFGPGTRLTVL.

The chain has TRBV30 and TRBJ1-2; D call uncertain. V dropped 3 bases and J dropped 4 bases, with 6 bases sitting between them. The CDR3 consists of 11 residues. The germline V gene encodes CDR1 GTSNPN and CDR2 SVGIG (reference sequence). This CDR3 is CAWSRGYGYTF. For the CDR3, the DNA is TGTGCCTGGAGCCGAGGCTATGGCTACACCTTC.

The gene calls are TRBV5-1 and TRBJ1-1, with a tentative D call TRBD1 (5 bases). Germline lookup yields CDR1 SGHRS and CDR2 YFSETQ. The CDR3 spans 14 residues. The ends were cut back, 1 base at V and 5 bases at J, with 12 bases in the middle. CDR3 amino acids: CASSLLSGSTEAFF. The CDR3, as DNA: TGCGCCAGCAGCTTGCTTTCAGGGTCGACTGAAGCTTTCTTT.

The sample holds a few counts of this clone. The V gene is TRBV5-6, the J gene TRBJ1-2; TRBD1 might be the D (5 bases). This CDR3 is 14 amino acids long. The germline V and J ends were trimmed by 1 base and 4 bases, with 11 bases remaining between them. Germline values: CDR1 SGHDT, CDR2 YYEEEE. CDR3 DNA: TGTGCCAGCAGCTTGACAGGAATAATCTATGGCTACACCTTC. This codes for CASSLTGIIYGYTF. The variable domain in full, with the rest retrieved from reference TRBV5-6 and TRBJ1-2, is DAGVTQSPTHLIKTRGQQVTLRCSPKSGHDTVSWYQQALGQGPQFIFQYYEEEERQRGNFPDRFSGHQFPNYSSELNVNALLLGDSALYLCASSLTGIIYGYTFGSGTRLTVV.

This clone was observed a handful of times. The rearrangement joins TRBV4-2 to TRBJ2-7, with a possible D match to TRBD1 (6 bases). This CDR3 comprises 14 residues. CDR1 and CDR2 from the germline V gene are LGHNA and YNFKEQ. Trimming pared 4 bases from V and 1 base from J, leaving 11 bases between. CDR3 bases: TGTGCCAGCAGCCGAGATACAGGGTCCTACGAGCAGTACTTC. The encoded protein is CASSRDTGSYEQYF.

This clone was seen more than once but under ten times. The chain uses TRBV30 and TRBJ1-2; 8 bases agree with TRBD1. Germline V gene sequence: CDR1 GTSNPN, CDR2 SVGIG (reference sequence). The CDR3 totals 11 residues. CDR3 protein: CADRDNYGYTF. The CDR3 region has the DNA TGTGCGGACAGGGACAATTATGGCTACACCTTC.

This clone is classed as medium-sized. The chain joins TRBV7-9 to TRBJ1-1; 10 bases line up with TRBD1. This CDR3 has 15 residues. Germline loops: CDR1 SEHNR, CDR2 FQNEAQ (reference sequence). V lost 3 bases, J lost 7 bases, and 8 bases stayed unmatched. CDR3 DNA sequence: TGTGCCAGCAGCTTTTCCGACAGGGGGCCCGTTGAAGCTTTCTTT. Its protein product is CASSFSDRGPVEAFF.

The V call is TRBV29-1, the J call TRBJ2-1, with 10 positions matching TRBD2. Germline lookup yields CDR1 SQVTM and CDR2 ANQGSEA. Germline trimming cut 6 bases from V and 10 bases from J; bases unmatched to any gene: 15. The CDR3 spans 15 residues. In DNA form, the CDR3 reads TGCAGCGTCAGCCCCCAAAGCGGGGGGGCAGAGGAGCAGTTCTTC. Translated: CSVSPQSGGAEEQFF.

CDR3 coding DNA: TGTGCCAGCAGCCCGCAAGGGACTAGCTCCGGCACCGGGGAGCTGTTTTTT. It specifies CASSPQGTSSGTGELFF. V gene TRBV7-3 combines with J gene TRBJ2-2; 9 bases align to TRBD2. Trimming at V came to 5 bases and at J to 4 bases, leaving 11 bases not matched to a gene. The CDR3 covers 17 residues. From germline, CDR1 is SGHTA and CDR2 FQGTGA.

As to this clone: At one end, the junction sequence differs from germline, possibly due to a read error. This chain links TRBV30 with TRBJ2-2; possibly TRBD2 for D (6 bases). The CDR3 length is 13 residues. Germline V lookup: CDR1 GTSNPN, CDR2 SVGIG (reference sequence). The CDR3 sequence: CAGSGFEAGELFF. As DNA, the CDR3 is TGTGCCGGGAGCGGGTTTGAAGCCGGGGAGCTGTTTTTT. The variable domain in full, completed from reference TRBV30 and TRBJ2-2, reads SQTIHQWPATLVQPVGSPLSLECTVEGTSNPNLYWYRQAAGRGLQLLFYSVGIGQISSEVPQNLSASRPQDRQFILSSKKLLLSDSGFYLCAGSGFEAGELFFGEGSRLTVL.

Here the CDR3 DNA reads TGTGCCAGCAGCTTGCTGCAGGGTAAAAGCTCTGGAAACACCATATATTTT. Amino acids: CASSLLQGKSSGNTIYF. The rearrangement links TRBV5-5 to TRBJ1-3; D is possibly TRBD1 (5 bases). CDR1 is SGHKS and CDR2 is YYEKEE in the germline V gene (reference sequence). The V gene lost 1 base and the J gene lost 0 bases, with 14 bases spanning the gap. The CDR3 is made up of 17 amino acids.

The chain uses TRBV5-1 and TRBJ2-1; no definite D call. The CDR3 has 15 residues. V gave up 5 bases and J gave up 7 bases, with 19 bases separating them. CDR1 is SGHRS, CDR2 YFSETQ, per germline. The CDR3 protein is CASSYLGSSSNEQFF. The CDR3 nucleotides are TGCGCCAGCAGTTATCTGGGCAGTTCTTCGAATGAGCAGTTCTTC.

This clone was picked up a small number of times. This CDR3 is CASSPIGNEQFF. The CDR3 DNA is TGTGCCAGCAGCCCAATCGGCAATGAGCAGTTCTTC. The rearrangement uses TRBV5-4 and TRBJ2-1, with no clear D. Trimming left V 4 bases short and J 6 bases short, with 8 bases between. The germline CDR1 and CDR2 sequences are SGHNT and YYREEE (reference sequence). The CDR3 has 12 amino acids.

The rearrangement uses TRBV11-2 and TRBJ1-6; D is ambiguous. Per germline, CDR1 SGHAT and CDR2 FQNNGV. The CDR3 contains 13 residues. The germline V and J ends were trimmed by 5 bases and 5 bases, with 7 bases remaining between them. CDR3 sequence reads: CASSGTDNSPLHF. CDR3 in DNA: TGTGCCAGCAGCGGTACGGATAATTCACCCCTCCACTTT.

The rearrangement joins TRBV4-1 to TRBJ2-2; D is unclear. The germline CDR1 and CDR2 sequences are MGHRA and YSYEKL. The CDR3 covers 14 residues. Trimming shortened V by 2 bases and J by 3 bases, and 7 bases separated the two germline ends. The CDR3 loop is CASSQNSYTGELFF. In DNA, the CDR3 is TGCGCCAGCAGCCAAAACAGCTACACCGGGGAGCTGTTTTTT.

This clone was seen a handful of times. V gene TRBV30 combines with J gene TRBJ2-3; no clear D gene. CDR1 and CDR2 (germline): GTSNPN, SVGIG (reference sequence). The CDR3 has 13 residues. With 3 bases removed from V and 6 bases from J, the gap between germline ends came to 13 bases. The CDR3 region is CAWRGVSLDTQYF. CDR3 nucleotides: TGTGCCTGGAGAGGAGTCTCCCTCGATACGCAGTATTTT. The entire variable domain, with the rest obtained from reference TRBV30 and TRBJ2-3, is as follows: SQTIHQWPATLVQPVGSPLSLECTVEGTSNPNLYWYRQAAGRGLQLLFYSVGIGQISSEVPQNLSASRPQDRQFILSSKKLLLSDSGFYLCAWRGVSLDTQYFGPGTRLTVL.

This chain uses TRBV30 with TRBJ2-5, with TRBD2 matching 9 bases. CDR3 length: 14 amino acids. With V trimmed by 5 bases and J by 4 bases, 8 bases remained unmatched. CDR1 GTSNPN and CDR2 SVGIG come from the germline V gene (reference sequence). This CDR3 reads CAWGRLAGIETQYF. The CDR3 nucleotides are TGTGCCTGGGGACGGCTAGCGGGGATAGAGACCCAGTACTTC. The variable domain in full, completed from reference TRBV30 and TRBJ2-5, reads SQTIHQWPATLVQPVGSPLSLECTVEGTSNPNLYWYRQAAGRGLQLLFYSVGIGQISSEVPQNLSASRPQDRQFILSSKKLLLSDSGFYLCAWGRLAGIETQYFGPGTRLLVL.

V and J are TRBV9 and TRBJ2-4; D might be TRBD1 or TRBD2, each matching 5 bases. The CDR3 runs to 14 residues. Trimming took 0 bases from V and 2 from J, leaving 6 bases between them. Germline CDR1 reads SGDLS; CDR2 reads YYNGEE. The CDR3 DNA follows: TGTGCCAGCAGCGTAGGGGGACCCAAAAACATTCAGTACTTC. Its protein is CASSVGGPKNIQYF.

V usage is TRBV5-8 and J usage is TRBJ2-2; D not resolved. From germline, CDR1 is SGHTS and CDR2 YDEGEE. The CDR3 is 13 residues long. Trimming pared 4 bases from V and 3 bases from J, leaving 7 bases between. CDR3 residues: CASSTFHTGELFF. CDR3 DNA sequence: TGTGCCAGCAGCACCTTTCACACCGGGGAGCTGTTTTTT.